A selection of T cell receptor beta chains follows, all from one sample in a study of OX40 agonist ivuxolimab in advanced cancers. The method was immunoSEQ multiplex PCR; TCRdb's version includes in-frame clones alone and lacks a portion of them. This sample has 95,000 to 150,000 clones; 85% to 95% occur once, and the top ten carry roughly 0.85%. The sequencing here drew on CD4+ or CD8+ T cells sorted from blood, taken in a trial of the OX40 agonist ivuxolimab. The receptors originated from an adult with an advanced solid tumor such as melanoma, head and neck, liver or kidney cancer. The CDR3 runs from the conserved cysteine through the conserved F or W. The D gene is left open where the match is weak. A clone size is listed for some rows: how often the clone was seen (once, few, many), or a class if it is expanded.

J: TRBJ1-1
D: NA
V: TRBV14
size: NA
CDR3: CASSQGLGGDTEAFF
DNA: TGTGCCAGCAGCCAAGGGTTAGGGGGAGACACTGAAGCTTTCTTT

J: TRBJ1-1
D: TRBD1
V: TRBV16
size: NA
CDR3: CASSQLAGGTNTEAFF
DNA: TGTGCCAGCAGCCAATTGGCAGGGGGAACGAACACTGAAGCTTTCTTT

J: TRBJ1-2
D: NA
V: TRBV2
size: NA
CDR3: CASSEPGGRSADYGYTF
DNA: TGTGCCAGCAGTGAACCCGGGGGTAGGTCAGCGGACTATGGCTACACCTTC

J: TRBJ1-3
D: NA
V: TRBV19
size: NA
CDR3: CASSIDGRYLGNTIYF
DNA: TGTGCCAGTAGTATAGATGGCCGGTATCTTGGAAACACCATATATTTT

J: TRBJ1-5
D: NA
V: TRBV2
size: once
CDR3: CASTFGIEPQHF
DNA: TGTGCCAGCACTTTCGGAATAGAGCCCCAGCATTTT

J: TRBJ2-1
D: NA
V: TRBV19
size: NA
CDR3: CASSIANRYNEQFF
DNA: TGTGCCAGTAGTATAGCGAACAGGTACAATGAGCAGTTCTTC

J: TRBJ1-1
D: NA
V: TRBV2
size: NA
CDR3: CASSVGYTEAFF
DNA: TGTGCCAGCAGTGTGGGGTACACTGAAGCTTTCTTT

J: TRBJ2-2
D: NA
V: TRBV5-1
size: once
CDR3: CASSLADRNTGELFF
DNA: TGCGCCAGCAGCTTGGCCGACAGGAACACCGGGGAGCTGTTTTTT

J: TRBJ2-7
D: NA
V: TRBV21-1
size: NA
CDR3: CASSKKRKAYEQYF
DNA: TGTGCCAGCAGCAAAAAGAGGAAAGCCTACGAGCAGTACTTC

J: TRBJ2-3
D: TRBD2
V: TRBV7-9
size: NA
CDR3: CASSLASAGVSDTQYF
DNA: TGTGCCAGCAGCTTAGCGTCAGCGGGAGTTTCAGATACGCAGTATTTT

J: TRBJ1-3
D: NA
V: TRBV5-8
size: NA
CDR3: CASSLKPPQPNTIYF
DNA: TGTGCCAGCAGCTTGAAGCCGCCTCAGCCCAACACCATATATTTT

J: TRBJ2-5
D: TRBD1
V: TRBV7-2
size: NA
CDR3: CASSLDRGETQYF
DNA: TGTGCCAGCAGCCTCGACAGGGGAGAGACCCAGTACTTC

J: TRBJ1-1
D: TRBD1
V: TRBV29-1
size: NA
CDR3: CSVAGGGQGSPEAFF
DNA: TGCAGCGTGGCCGGGGGAGGACAGGGTTCCCCCGAAGCTTTCTTT

J: TRBJ2-7
D: NA
V: TRBV29-1
size: NA
CDR3: CSVERYRPPPGEQYF
DNA: TGCAGCGTTGAGAGGTATCGCCCACCACCCGGCGAGCAGTACTTC

J: TRBJ2-7
D: NA
V: TRBV28
size: NA
CDR3: CASSLGRTYEQYF
DNA: TGTGCCAGCAGTTTGGGCAGAACCTACGAGCAGTACTTC

J: TRBJ1-5
D: NA
V: TRBV28
size: NA
CDR3: CASSPQGRDVRPQHF
DNA: TGTGCCAGCAGTCCCCAGGGTAGGGATGTTCGGCCCCAGCATTTT

J: TRBJ1-1
D: TRBD1
V: TRBV19
size: NA
CDR3: CASRQDGTGEAFF
DNA: TGTGCCAGTAGACAAGACGGGACAGGTGAAGCTTTCTTT

J: TRBJ2-5
D: NA
V: TRBV6-1
size: NA
CDR3: CASSEGGARTETQYF
DNA: TGTGCCAGCAGCGAAGGTGGGGCGCGAACGGAGACCCAGTACTTC

J: TRBJ2-2
D: NA
V: TRBV7-9
size: NA
CDR3: CASSLGGPNTGELFF
DNA: TGTGCCAGCAGCTTAGGGGGGCCGAACACCGGGGAGCTGTTTTTT

J: TRBJ2-3
D: NA
V: TRBV7-9
size: NA
CDR3: CASSLGGWDTQYF
DNA: TGTGCCAGCAGCTTGGGGGGTTGGGATACGCAGTATTTT

J: TRBJ2-1
D: NA
V: TRBV6-5
size: NA
CDR3: CASKGGLGYNEQFF
DNA: TGTGCCAGCAAGGGGGGATTGGGATACAATGAGCAGTTCTTC

J: TRBJ2-7
D: NA
V: TRBV19
size: NA
CDR3: CASSFDSTYEQYF
DNA: TGTGCCAGTAGTTTTGACAGTACCTACGAGCAGTACTTC

J: TRBJ2-3
D: NA
V: TRBV15
size: NA
CDR3: CATSRDHTSDTQYF
DNA: TGTGCCACCAGCAGAGATCATACGAGCGATACGCAGTATTTT

J: TRBJ2-4
D: NA
V: TRBV5-4
size: few
CDR3: CASSLMTGVTGRVQYF
DNA: TGTGCCAGCAGCTTGATGACAGGCGTAACGGGACGGGTTCAGTACTTC

J: TRBJ1-4
D: NA
V: TRBV28
size: NA
CDR3: CASSSQDHRGEKLFF
DNA: TGTGCCAGCAGTTCCCAAGATCACCGGGGGGAAAAACTGTTTTTT

J: TRBJ2-1
D: TRBD1
V: TRBV28
size: NA
CDR3: CASSPRTGLAYNEQFF
DNA: TGTGCCAGCAGTCCTAGGACAGGGCTGGCCTACAATGAGCAGTTCTTC

J: TRBJ2-1
D: NA
V: TRBV7-9
size: NA
CDR3: CASAKGALRDEQFF
DNA: TGTGCCAGTGCCAAAGGGGCCCTTCGCGATGAGCAGTTCTTC

J: TRBJ2-7
D: NA
V: TRBV7-8
size: NA
CDR3: CASSLEFYEQYF
DNA: TGTGCCAGCAGCTTAGAGTTCTACGAGCAGTACTTC

J: TRBJ1-2
D: TRBD1
V: TRBV28
size: few
CDR3: CASRQGVGYTF
DNA: TGTGCCAGCAGACAGGGGGTAGGCTACACCTTC

J: TRBJ1-5
D: NA
V: TRBV2
size: NA
CDR3: CASSDFENQPQHF
DNA: TGTGCCAGCAGTGATTTTGAAAATCAGCCCCAGCATTTT

J: TRBJ2-7
D: NA
V: TRBV7-3
size: NA
CDR3: CASSGHGSYEQYF
DNA: TGTGCCAGCAGCGGGCATGGCTCCTACGAGCAGTACTTC

J: TRBJ2-7
D: TRBD2
V: TRBV9
size: NA
CDR3: CASSVVPSGVEQYF
DNA: TGTGCCAGCAGCGTAGTCCCTAGCGGCGTCGAGCAGTACTTC

J: TRBJ1-1
D: NA
V: TRBV2
size: NA
CDR3: CASSGDRDTEAFF
DNA: TGTGCCAGCAGTGGGGATAGGGACACTGAAGCTTTCTTT

J: TRBJ2-7
D: TRBD1
V: TRBV6-5
size: once
CDR3: CASTRQGALYEQYF
DNA: TGTGCCAGCACCCGACAGGGGGCTCTTTACGAGCAGTACTTC

J: TRBJ2-1
D: TRBD1
V: TRBV18
size: NA
CDR3: CASSGTGAYNEQFF
DNA: TGTGCCAGCTCAGGGACAGGGGCCTACAATGAGCAGTTCTTC

J: TRBJ1-4
D: NA
V: TRBV9
size: NA
CDR3: CASSVDGSTNEKLFF
DNA: TGTGCCAGCAGCGTAGATGGATCAACTAATGAAAAACTGTTTTTT

J: TRBJ2-7
D: NA
V: TRBV5-3
size: NA
CDR3: CARSLELSGSSYEQYF
DNA: TGTGCCAGAAGCTTGGAATTGTCAGGCAGCTCCTACGAGCAGTACTTC

J: TRBJ1-5
D: NA
V: TRBV6-1
size: NA
CDR3: CASSAQLKGSNQPQHF
DNA: TGTGCCAGCAGTGCCCAATTGAAGGGTAGCAATCAGCCCCAGCATTTT

J: TRBJ2-7
D: NA
V: TRBV25-1
size: NA
CDR3: CASSRNGPYEQYF
DNA: TGTGCCAGCTCTCGAAACGGCCCCTACGAGCAGTACTTC

J: TRBJ2-7
D: NA
V: TRBV28
size: NA
CDR3: CASSFKSRYEQYF
DNA: TGTGCCAGCAGTTTTAAGTCTAGGTACGAGCAGTACTTC

J: TRBJ1-1
D: TRBD1
V: TRBV27
size: NA
CDR3: CASSWLTGEGTEAFF
DNA: TGTGCCAGCAGTTGGTTGACAGGGGAGGGCACTGAAGCTTTCTTT

J: TRBJ2-1
D: TRBD2
V: TRBV7-2
size: NA
CDR3: CASSQVTLAGVIYNEQFF
DNA: TGTGCCAGCAGCCAAGTCACACTAGCGGGAGTAATCTACAATGAGCAGTTCTTC

J: TRBJ1-5
D: NA
V: TRBV7-2
size: NA
CDR3: CASSGTAWGNQPQHF
DNA: TGTGCCAGCAGCGGGACTGCCTGGGGCAATCAGCCCCAGCATTTT